The 31 T cell receptor beta chains below come from one sample, sequenced in a study of somatic mutations in cytotoxic T cells in rheumatoid arthritis. Measured with immunoSEQ multiplex PCR; TCRdb has only the in-frame clones, and not every one. The sample holds 25,000 to 35,000 clones; 82% are singletons and the top ten take around 8.2%. Sequencing was done on a sample of CD8+ T cells sorted from blood. All receptors come from an adult with rheumatoid arthritis.

This chain joins TRBV4-3 and TRBJ2-3, with D unresolved. The CDR3 is 14 residues long. Germline V CDR1 and CDR2: LGHNA, YSLEER. V shed 0 bases and J shed 4 bases, with 8 bases lying between them. CDR3 in amino acids: CASSQDTRPDTQYF. Here the CDR3 DNA reads TGCGCCAGCAGCCAAGATACCAGACCAGATACGCAGTATTTT.

This chain joins TRBV2 and TRBJ1-1; D might be TRBD1 (5 bases). V was clipped by 2 bases and J by 7 bases, with 11 bases between them. Germline values: CDR1 SNHLY, CDR2 FYNNEI. The CDR3 runs to 13 residues. CDR3 protein: CASSENWGDEAFF. CDR3 DNA: TGTGCCAGCAGTGAAAACTGGGGGGATGAAGCTTTCTTT.

The chain combines TRBV19 with TRBJ2-5; TRBD2 agrees at 7 bases. Germline V gene lookup returns CDR1 LNHDA and CDR2 SQIVND (reference sequence). CDR3 length: 14 residues. V lost 3 bases, J lost 5 bases, and 6 bases stayed unmatched. This chain's CDR3 is CASSMRGSYETQYF. DNA of the CDR3: TGTGCCAGTAGTATGCGGGGGTCTTATGAGACCCAGTACTTC.

This clone was seen a single time. This chain joins TRBV11-2 and TRBJ2-2; 10 bases align to TRBD1. The J segment lost 5 bases and the V segment lost 5 bases, leaving 11 bases of the junction unmatched. The CDR3 spans 17 residues. Germline CDR1 reads SGHAT; CDR2 reads FQNNGV. CDR3 residues: CASSHPRQGARTGELFF. In nucleotides, the CDR3 is TGTGCCAGCAGCCACCCTCGACAGGGGGCGCGGACCGGGGAGCTGTTTTTT.

This clone was seen once. The gene calls are TRBV27 and TRBJ2-7; D not certain. Germline V gene data show CDR1 as MNHEY and CDR2 as SMNVEV (reference sequence). There are 11 residues in the CDR3. V lost 8 bases and J lost 3, with 8 bases in between. CDR3 sequence reads: CASGFNYEQYF. In DNA, the CDR3 is TGTGCCAGCGGGTTTAACTACGAGCAGTACTTC.

V and J are TRBV9 and TRBJ2-1, with 11 bases fitting TRBD2. The V gene's germline CDR1 is SGDLS and CDR2 YYNGEE. The CDR3 spans 18 residues. The V gene end was trimmed by 0 bases and the J gene end by 2 bases; junction bases not matched to a gene: 7. The CDR3: CASSVGGLAGGPYNEQFF. CDR3 sequence (DNA): TGTGCCAGCAGCGTAGGAGGGCTAGCGGGAGGACCCTACAATGAGCAGTTCTTC.

This clone was seen once. The genes are TRBV7-9 and TRBJ2-1; a possible D gene is TRBD2 (6 bases). Trimming shortened V by 7 bases and J by 5 bases, and 18 bases separated the two germline ends. The CDR3 consists of 15 residues. CDR1 is SEHNR, CDR2 FQNEAQ, per germline (reference sequence). The CDR3 protein is CASTHLRGMDNEQFF. The CDR3 coding sequence is TGTGCCAGCACCCATTTGCGCGGGATGGACAATGAGCAGTTCTTC.

The V gene is TRBV5-4, the J gene TRBJ2-2; D call uncertain. V dropped 1 base and J dropped 5 bases, with 6 bases sitting between them. The V gene's germline CDR1 is SGHNT and CDR2 YYREEE (reference sequence). There are 13 residues in the CDR3. For the CDR3, the DNA is TGTGCCAGCAGCTTGTGGGGAACCGGGGAGCTGTTTTTT. Its translation: CASSLWGTGELFF.

The genes are TRBV30 and TRBJ2-3, with 10 bases that match TRBD2. Germline CDR1 GTSNPN, CDR2 SVGIG (reference sequence). The CDR3 totals 17 residues. With 5 bases clipped from V and 1 base from J, the junction kept 12 bases outside the gene matches. The CDR3 is CAWDASIAGGGTDTQYF. The CDR3 DNA reads TGTGCCTGGGATGCCTCTATAGCGGGAGGTGGCACAGATACGCAGTATTTT.

V and J are TRBV28 and TRBJ2-7; 9 bases are a match to TRBD1. V shed 7 bases and J 0 bases; nucleotides not matched to a gene: 10. The V gene's germline CDR1 is MDHEN and CDR2 SYDVKM. The CDR3 runs 16 residues. CDR3 region: CASKLTGGLYSYEQYF. As DNA, the CDR3 is TGTGCCAGCAAACTGACAGGGGGTCTCTACTCCTACGAGCAGTACTTC. Together with reference TRBV28 and TRBJ2-7, the CDR3 gives the full variable domain: DVKVTQSSRYLVKRTGEKVFLECVQDMDHENMFWYRQDPGLGLRLIYFSYDVKMKEKGDIPEGYSVSREKKERFSLILESASTNQTSMYLCASKLTGGLYSYEQYFGPGTRLTVT.

The chain carries TRBV28 and TRBJ1-1; D unclear. Trimming cost V 3 bases and J 1 base, with 6 bases left between them. Per the germline V gene, CDR1 is MDHEN and CDR2 is SYDVKM. The CDR3 sequence is 13 residues long. In DNA form, the CDR3 reads TGTGCCAGCAGTTTCCGAGGGAACACTGAAGCTTTCTTT. As protein: CASSFRGNTEAFF.

CDR3 sequence (DNA): TGTGCCAGCAGCTTAATAGCGGGGGGGCCGAAGGAGACCCAGTACTTC. Protein sequence: CASSLIAGGPKETQYF. This rearrangement joins TRBV5-5 to TRBJ2-5, with TRBD2 matching over 11 bases. The V gene end was trimmed by 2 bases and the J gene end by 5 bases; junction bases not matched to a gene: 8. The CDR3 covers 16 residues. Germline loops: CDR1 SGHKS, CDR2 YYEKEE (reference sequence).

Worth noting for this clone: Distinct nucleotide sequences in the sample also encode this CDR3. The CDR3 sequence: CAWSSNYEQYF. In nucleotides, the CDR3 is TGTGCCTGGAGCAGTAACTACGAGCAGTACTTC. This chain links TRBV30 with TRBJ2-7; no firm D call. The CDR3 length is 11 residues. CDR1 and CDR2 (germline): GTSNPN, SVGIG (reference sequence). The V gene lost 3 bases and the J gene lost 3 bases, with 6 bases spanning the gap.

The chain employs TRBV2 and TRBJ2-2, with D perhaps given as TRBD1 or TRBD2 (5 bases each). Germline CDR1 is SNHLY and CDR2 is FYNNEI. This CDR3 is 15 amino acids long. Trimming cost V 5 bases and J 4 bases, with 14 bases left between them. The chain's CDR3 is CASSWGIFGTGELFF. DNA of the CDR3: TGTGCCAGCAGTTGGGGGATTTTTGGCACCGGGGAGCTGTTTTTT.

The chain employs TRBV11-3 and TRBJ2-2; D may be TRBD1 (6 bases). Germline CDR1 SGHNT, CDR2 YENEEA. The V end lost 0 bases, the J end lost 1 base, and 9 bases lay between the germline ends. The CDR3 totals 16 residues. The CDR3: CASSLDRGGNTGELFF. The DNA of the CDR3 is TGTGCCAGCAGCTTAGATCGAGGGGGGAACACCGGGGAGCTGTTTTTT.

For the CDR3, the DNA is TGTGCCAGCAGCTCTAGTCCCCCTACAGGGCTGGGAGTCAATGAGCAGTTCTTC. Translation gives CASSSSPPTGLGVNEQFF. The chain has TRBV7-7 and TRBJ2-1, with a weak D call TRBD1 (6 bases). V lost 4 bases to trimming and J lost 6 bases, with 25 bases between them. The germline V gene has CDR1 SSHAT and CDR2 FNYEAQ (reference sequence). The CDR3 is made up of 18 amino acids.

V is TRBV6-1 and J is TRBJ2-1; D gene uncertain. V dropped 3 bases and J dropped 5 bases, with 11 bases sitting between them. The germline CDR1 and CDR2 sequences are MNHNS and SASEGT. The CDR3 runs to 14 residues. CDR3 sequence: CASSDGDAHNEQFF. CDR3 in DNA: TGTGCCAGCAGTGATGGAGACGCCCACAATGAGCAGTTCTTC.

This chain joins TRBV11-2 and TRBJ2-7, with TRBD2 as a possible D gene (6 bases). Germline V CDR1 and CDR2: SGHAT, FQNNGV. V gave up 4 bases and J gave up 1 base, with 8 bases separating them. CDR3 length equals 13 residues. CDR3: CASSSGESYEQYF. DNA for the CDR3: TGTGCCAGCAGCTCGGGGGAATCCTACGAGCAGTACTTC.

The chain joins TRBV11-2 to TRBJ1-2, with TRBD1 identical over 7 bases. The germline CDR1 and CDR2 sequences are SGHAT and FQNNGV. This CDR3 is 14 amino acids long. After removal of 4 bases from V and 0 bases from J, the junction contained 2 bases not matched to a gene. The CDR3 coding sequence is TGTGCCAGCAGCTCCGGACAGGCTAACTATGGCTACACCTTC. Its protein is CASSSGQANYGYTF.

The chain joins TRBV19 to TRBJ1-1; D call uncertain. The CDR3 is 14 residues long. CDR1 is LNHDA, CDR2 SQIVND, per germline (reference sequence). The V end was cut by 4 bases, the J end by 1 base, with 10 bases between. The CDR3 sequence is CASSSTERNTEAFF. The DNA for the CDR3 is TGTGCCAGTAGTAGCACCGAACGGAACACTGAAGCTTTCTTT.

The J gene is TRBJ2-2, the V gene TRBV25-1; TRBD1 agrees at 8 bases. The CDR3 length is 13 residues. With 5 bases clipped from V and 5 bases from J, the junction kept 1 base outside the gene matches. The germline CDR1 and CDR2 sequences are MGHDK and SYGVNS. The CDR3 coding sequence is TGTGCCAGCAGTTGGACAGGGACCGGGGAGCTGTTTTTT. It encodes CASSWTGTGELFF. The full variable domain, its missing parts supplied by reference TRBV25-1 and TRBJ2-2, is EADIYQTPRYLVIGTGKKITLECSQTMGHDKMYWYQQDPGMELHLIHYSYGVNSTEKGDLSSESTVSRIRTEHFPLTLESARPSHTSQYLCASSWTGTGELFFGEGSRLTVL.

The gene calls are TRBV6-1 and TRBJ2-3; 7 bases map to TRBD1. With V trimmed by 6 bases and J by 5 bases, 11 bases remained unmatched. CDR3 length equals 15 residues. Germline V CDR1 and CDR2: MNHNS, SASEGT. The DNA of the CDR3 is TGTGCCAGCAGAAAGAGGGTAGGGGGCGAAGATACGCAGTATTTT. Its protein product is CASRKRVGGEDTQYF.

This clone was detected only a few times. CDR3 in DNA: TGCGCCAGCAGCCAAGCTGCGAGTGGGTCCTACAATGAGCAGTTCTTC. Protein: CASSQAASGSYNEQFF. The chain employs TRBV4-1 and TRBJ2-1, with D unresolved. This CDR3 spans 16 amino acids. V gave up 1 base and J gave up 1 base, with 11 bases separating them. The V gene's germline CDR1 is MGHRA and CDR2 YSYEKL.

The V and J genes are TRBV7-8 and TRBJ1-2; possibly TRBD1 for D (6 bases). V lost 5 bases and J lost 7, with 26 bases in between. Germline assignment: CDR1 SGHVS and CDR2 FQNEAQ. CDR3 length: 17 residues. The CDR3 nucleotides read TGTGCCAGCAGCCTCCGACAGGCTACTTACTTAAAAACTGGCTACACCTTC. Amino acids: CASSLRQATYLKTGYTF.

The V gene is TRBV6-1, the J gene TRBJ2-7; TRBD1 is a possible D gene (6 bases). Trimming took 4 bases from V and 5 from J, leaving 15 bases between them. Germline CDR1 is MNHNS and CDR2 is SASEGT. This CDR3 has 14 amino acids. CDR3 loop: CASSGRQGTHEQYF. Here the CDR3 DNA reads TGTGCCAGCAGTGGACGGCAGGGGACCCACGAGCAGTACTTC.

The chain is built from TRBV27 and TRBJ2-2; D might be TRBD1 or TRBD2, each matching 6 bases. Per the germline V gene, CDR1 is MNHEY and CDR2 is SMNVEV (reference sequence). V dropped 4 bases and J dropped 7 bases, with 10 bases sitting between them. The CDR3 has 13 amino acids. DNA of the CDR3: TGTGCCAGCAGTTGGGGGGCGGGCGGGGAGCTGTTTTTT. Amino acid sequence: CASSWGAGGELFF.

The rearrangement links TRBV11-2 to TRBJ2-3; the match to TRBD2 covers 8 bases. Germline V CDR1 and CDR2: SGHAT, FQNNGV. The CDR3 runs 15 residues. The V gene end was trimmed by 1 base and the J gene end by 3 bases; junction bases not matched to a gene: 3. The CDR3 reads CASSLAGTRTDTQYF. The CDR3 DNA sequence: TGTGCCAGCAGCTTAGCGGGGACTAGGACAGATACGCAGTATTTT.

This clone appeared a single time. The chain links TRBV4-2 to TRBJ2-3; 11 bases fit TRBD2. The V gene's germline CDR1 is LGHNA and CDR2 YNFKEQ. V lost 3 bases to trimming and J lost 4 bases; unmatched junction nucleotides: 9. CDR3 length equals 17 residues. The CDR3 protein is CASSQEIAGGPSDTQYF. The CDR3 region has the DNA TGTGCCAGCAGCCAGGAGATAGCGGGAGGGCCGTCAGATACGCAGTATTTT.

The J gene is TRBJ2-1, the V gene TRBV27; 8 nucleotides agree with TRBD2. Trimming cost V 2 bases and J 0 bases; bases outside gene matches: 3. This CDR3 has 16 amino acids. Germline V CDR1 and CDR2: MNHEY, SMNVEV (reference sequence). The CDR3, as DNA: TGTGCCAGCAGTTTAGAGAGCGGGAGCTCCTACAATGAGCAGTTCTTC. The encoded protein is CASSLESGSSYNEQFF.

V usage is TRBV5-1 and J usage is TRBJ2-2; tentatively, D is TRBD1 (6 bases). Germline V gene lookup returns CDR1 SGHRS and CDR2 YFSETQ. This CDR3 region has 14 residues. Trimming stripped 0 bases from V and 6 bases from J, with 9 bases between. The chain's CDR3 is CASSLAGQPGELFF. In DNA form, the CDR3 reads TGCGCCAGCAGCTTGGCCGGACAGCCCGGGGAGCTGTTTTTT. Full variable domain (outside the CDR3, taken from reference TRBV5-1 and TRBJ2-2): KAGVTQTPRYLIKTRGQQVTLSCSPISGHRSVSWYQQTPGQGLQFLFEYFSETQRNKGNFPGRFSGRQFSNSRSEMNVSTLELGDSALYLCASSLAGQPGELFFGEGSRLTVL.

The V and J genes are TRBV27 and TRBJ2-7, with TRBD2 identical over 7 bases. Germline CDR1 is MNHEY and CDR2 is SMNVEV (reference sequence). The CDR3 contains 13 residues. J was trimmed by 4 bases and V by 5 bases; bases with no gene match: 5. The CDR3 loop reads CASSPGGGYEQYF. The CDR3 DNA is TGTGCCAGCAGTCCGGGGGGAGGGTACGAGCAGTACTTC.